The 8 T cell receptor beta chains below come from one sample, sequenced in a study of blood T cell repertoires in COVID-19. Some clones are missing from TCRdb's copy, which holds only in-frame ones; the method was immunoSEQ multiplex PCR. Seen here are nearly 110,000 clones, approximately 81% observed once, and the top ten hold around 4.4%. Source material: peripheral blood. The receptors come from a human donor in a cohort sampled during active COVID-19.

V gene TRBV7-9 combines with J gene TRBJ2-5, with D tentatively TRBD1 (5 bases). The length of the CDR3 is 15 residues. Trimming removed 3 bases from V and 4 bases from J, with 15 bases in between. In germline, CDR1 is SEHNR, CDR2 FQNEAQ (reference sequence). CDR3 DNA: TGTGCCAGCAGCTTCCGGCAGGGTAGTGTAGAGACCCAGTACTTC. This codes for CASSFRQGSVETQYF.

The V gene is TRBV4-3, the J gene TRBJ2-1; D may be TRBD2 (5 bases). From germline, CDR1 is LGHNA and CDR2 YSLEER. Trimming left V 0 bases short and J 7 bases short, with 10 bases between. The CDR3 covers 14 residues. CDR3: CASSQDYGVNEQFF. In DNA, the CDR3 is TGCGCCAGCAGCCAAGACTACGGGGTAAATGAGCAGTTCTTC.

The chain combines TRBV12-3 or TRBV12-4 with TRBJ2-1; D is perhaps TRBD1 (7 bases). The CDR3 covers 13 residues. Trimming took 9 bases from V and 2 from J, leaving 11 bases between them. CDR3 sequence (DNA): TGTGCCAGTGGCGGGACAGCCTACAATGAGCAGTTCTTC. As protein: CASGGTAYNEQFF.

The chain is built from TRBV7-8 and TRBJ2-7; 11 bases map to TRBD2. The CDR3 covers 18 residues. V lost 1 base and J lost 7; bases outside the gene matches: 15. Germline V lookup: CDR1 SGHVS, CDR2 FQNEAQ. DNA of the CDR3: TGTGCCAGCAGCTTAGAGTTAGTCATGGGACTAGCGGTTTTGGAGCAGTACGTC. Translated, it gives CASSLELVMGLAVLEQYV.

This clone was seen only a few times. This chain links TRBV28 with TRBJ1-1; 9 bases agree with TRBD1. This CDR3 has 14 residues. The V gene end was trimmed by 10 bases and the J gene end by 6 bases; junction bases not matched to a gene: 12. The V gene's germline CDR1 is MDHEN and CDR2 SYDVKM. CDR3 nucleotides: TGTGCCACAAGAGAGGGACACAGGGGGCCTGAAGCTTTCTTT. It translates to CATREGHRGPEAFF.

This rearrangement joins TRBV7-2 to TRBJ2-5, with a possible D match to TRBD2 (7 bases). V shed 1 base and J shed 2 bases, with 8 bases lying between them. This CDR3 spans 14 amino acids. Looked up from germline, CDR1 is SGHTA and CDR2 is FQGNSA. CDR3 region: CASSLEGGQETQYF. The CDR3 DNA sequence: TGTGCCAGCAGCTTAGAGGGGGGGCAAGAGACCCAGTACTTC.

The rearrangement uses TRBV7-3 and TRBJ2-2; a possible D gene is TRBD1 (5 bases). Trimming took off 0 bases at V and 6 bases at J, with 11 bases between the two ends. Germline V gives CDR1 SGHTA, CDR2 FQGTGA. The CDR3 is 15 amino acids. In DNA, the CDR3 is TGTGCCAGCAGCTTAACAGGGGCCCTCGCCGGGGAGCTGTTTTTT. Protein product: CASSLTGALAGELFF.

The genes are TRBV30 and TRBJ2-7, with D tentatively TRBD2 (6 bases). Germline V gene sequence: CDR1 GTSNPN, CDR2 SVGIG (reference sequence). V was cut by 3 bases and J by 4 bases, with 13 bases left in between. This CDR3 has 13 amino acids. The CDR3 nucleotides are TGTGCCTGGAGGGGACTCCCCCCGTACGAGCAGTACTTC. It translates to CAWRGLPPYEQYF.